One TCR beta chain is described in this entry. The target antigen is unknown. V was clipped by 2 bases and J by 2 bases, with 5 bases between them. The CDR3 consists of 13 residues. Germline V CDR1 and CDR2: SGHRS, YFSETQ. TCRdb reprocessed the 5' RACE reads via MiXCR and lists one record per CDR3 protein. The sample contains some 150,000 distinct CDR3 sequences, 15% to 20% of which appear only once. This sample stems from a study of T-cell memory formation after mild COVID-19. Study-level results: The CD4+ clones that contracted clustered mainly within CM and EM, and the CD8+ clones concentrated in EMRA.

The receptor's source is an adult woman who had mild COVID-19 (a few samples of this study predate the infection). Cell type and time point are not known. The V call is TRBV5-1, the J call TRBJ2-1; D call uncertain. The sequenced material came from PBMCs or a T cell subset sorted from them (not recorded which). The CDR3 bases are TGCGCCAGCAGCTTTCCCCCCTACAATGAGCAGTTCTTC. This sequence encodes CASSFPPYNEQFF.